The 11 T cell receptor beta chains reported below all come from one sample, sequenced in a study of control samples from healthy donors and cancer patients (dated by TCRdb to between 2020 and 2021). Receptors were amplified or captured by the immunoSEQ multiplex PCR assay. TCRdb holds this immuneACCESS table with in-frame rearrangements only. Some clones are missing; in checked studies, unresolved V genes explain under half, and the rest has no known cause. The sample table lists approximately 58,000 clones, 80% to 90% of them with a count of one. Jointly, the top ten make up approximately 11% of the sample. The sample was PBMCs. The receptors stem from a woman in her sixties or seventies with lung cancer.

V is TRBV14 and J is TRBJ2-3; unclear D gene. This CDR3 has 14 amino acids. Per the germline V gene, CDR1 is SGHDN and CDR2 is FVKESK. V was clipped by 4 bases and J by 2 bases, with 10 bases between them. CDR3 sequence reads: CASSPQRHTDTQYF. DNA of the CDR3: TGTGCCAGCAGCCCACAAAGACACACAGATACGCAGTATTTT.

A note on this clone: Distinct nucleotide sequences in the sample also encode this CDR3. The chain carries TRBV30 and TRBJ1-3; D gene unclear. V was shortened by 0 bases and J by 5 bases, with 8 bases between the two germline ends. The CDR3 loop spans 13 amino acids. From germline, CDR1 is GTSNPN and CDR2 SVGIG (reference sequence). The CDR3 DNA is TGTGCCTGGAGTGTAAACGGACGAAACACCATATATTTT. This sequence encodes CAWSVNGRNTIYF.

CDR3 in DNA: TGTGCCAGCAGCTCTGGACAGGGTACGGGGAAACTGTTTTTT. Translation gives CASSSGQGTGKLFF. The V and J genes are TRBV7-2 and TRBJ1-4, with 8 bases aligning to TRBD1. Germline CDR1 reads SGHTA; CDR2 reads FQGNSA. Germline trimming cut 4 bases from V and 11 bases from J; bases unmatched to any gene: 9. CDR3 length: 14 amino acids.

The CDR3 loop reads CASSYSGVDQPQHF. In DNA form, the CDR3 reads TGTGCCAGCAGTTACTCAGGGGTAGACCAGCCCCAGCATTTT. The chain carries TRBV6-5 and TRBJ1-5, with D perhaps TRBD1 (5 bases). V was trimmed by 0 bases and J by 7 bases, leaving 10 bases between them. The CDR3 runs to 14 residues. CDR1 is MNHEY, CDR2 SVGAGI, per germline.

J is TRBJ2-7 and V is TRBV27; 8 bases are shared with TRBD1. The CDR3 totals 15 residues. The trim removed 3 bases at V and 0 bases at J, leaving 4 bases unmatched. From germline, CDR1 is MNHEY and CDR2 SMNVEV (reference sequence). The CDR3 is CASSFWDRSSYEQYF. The CDR3 bases are TGTGCCAGCAGTTTCTGGGACAGGTCCTCCTACGAGCAGTACTTC.

The chain has TRBV3-1 (or the pseudogene TRBV3-2) and TRBJ1-5; tentatively, D is TRBD1 (5 bases). The germline gives CDR1 LGHDT, CDR2 YNNKEL (reference sequence). CDR3 size: 14 residues. The V and J ends lost 1 base and 4 bases respectively, with 8 bases between them. The CDR3 reads CASSQVGENQPQHF. CDR3 DNA: TGTGCCAGCAGCCAAGTAGGGGAGAATCAGCCCCAGCATTTT.

This rearrangement joins TRBV6-6 to TRBJ1-5, with D possibly being TRBD1 (5 bases). CDR3 size: 13 residues. The V end was cut by 0 bases, the J end by 11 bases, with 11 bases between. Germline CDR1 is MNHNY and CDR2 is SVGAGI (reference sequence). CDR3: CASSYSGGRAQHF. The CDR3 nucleotides read TGTGCCAGCAGTTACTCGGGGGGACGGGCCCAGCATTTT.

J is TRBJ1-6 and V is TRBV2, with 11 nucleotides matching TRBD1. Looked up from germline, CDR1 is SNHLY and CDR2 is FYNNEI. The CDR3 is 17 amino acids. The V and J ends lost 1 base and 9 bases, in that order; junction bases with no gene match: 8. As DNA, the CDR3 is TGTGCCAGCAGTGAAGTGCTTCGGGACAGGGGGACTTCACCCCTCCACTTT. Translated, it gives CASSEVLRDRGTSPLHF.

The genes are TRBV28 and TRBJ2-1, with 9 bases fitting TRBD2. The CDR3 covers 15 residues. Losses at the gene ends were 5 bases for V and 7 bases for J; bases not matched to a gene: 9. CDR1 MDHEN and CDR2 SYDVKM come from the germline V gene. CDR3 residues: CASSGAGLAGNEQFF. The CDR3 nucleotides read TGTGCCAGCAGTGGAGCGGGACTAGCCGGTAATGAGCAGTTCTTC.

V usage is TRBV10-1 and J usage is TRBJ1-2; possible D gene TRBD1, 5 bases. The CDR3 spans 14 residues. From germline, CDR1 is WNHNN and CDR2 SYGVQD (reference sequence). The V and J ends lost 0 bases and 4 bases respectively, with 9 bases between them. Here the CDR3 DNA reads TGCGCCAGCAGTGAGTCGACGGGGGGCTATGGCTACACCTTC. It translates to CASSESTGGYGYTF.

The chain is built from TRBV6-2 or TRBV6-3 and TRBJ1-6; 9 bases line up with TRBD1. V was pared by 2 bases and J by 15 bases, with 2 bases of the junction left unmatched. The CDR3 is 12 residues long. Per the germline V gene, CDR1 is MNHEY and CDR2 is SVGEGT. The CDR3 sequence: CASSYTTGGLHF. CDR3 DNA: TGTGCCAGCAGTTACACGACAGGGGGCCTCCACTTT.